Detailed here is one TCR beta chain. Its antigen is still unknown. Per germline, CDR1 SNHLY and CDR2 FYNNEI. This CDR3 is 15 amino acids long. The V and J ends lost 7 bases and 2 bases, in that order; junction bases with no gene match: 10. Unrecorded immune exposures were likely, despite nominal health at sampling. In the PCR, 60 Vbeta and 13 Jbeta primers were used. The method was immunoSEQ multiplex PCR; TCRdb's version includes in-frame clones alone and lacks a portion of them. The top ten clones hold around 2% of a sample with 90,000 to 100,000 clones, around 74% of them seen once. The data stem from a study of cytomegalovirus exposure and HLA in healthy donors. Study-wide results and caveats: The study put some 150 TCR beta chains on its list as cytomegalovirus-associated. Roughly even sequencing depth across donors was the assumption behind the presence/absence analyses.

Sequenced: PBMCs. The rearrangement links TRBV2 to TRBJ1-2; 7 bases map to TRBD1. The TCR originated in a male donor in good health and CMV-seronegative. The CDR3 sequence: CASKDGSTGNYGYTF. The CDR3 DNA follows: TGTGCCAGCAAAGACGGCTCGACAGGGAACTATGGCTACACCTTC.